This T cell receptor (beta chain) was identified during a study of blood T cell repertoires in COVID-19. The overall study: The United States, Italy and Spain were the sources of the acute and convalescent COVID-19 samples. PBMCs, B-cell-depleted T cells, or T cells were the source of the cDNA or gDNA that made up the material.

In the authors' workflow: Reference gene primer amplification gave estimated nucleated cell counts. Some clones are missing from TCRdb's copy, which holds only in-frame ones; the method was immunoSEQ multiplex PCR. V and J calls and clone size are given by that table; D and trimming were obtained from the DNA. Of about 97,000 clones in the sample, around 92% were seen once. Germline assignment: CDR1 LGHNT and CDR2 FRNRAP. V dropped 5 bases and J dropped 2; count of bases not matched to a gene: 7. This CDR3 has 16 residues. This clonotype was sampled from a man aged 50 to 59 with active COVID-19. Input material: peripheral blood. The chain has TRBV12-5 and TRBJ2-2, with TRBD2 identical over 8 bases. CDR3 residues: CASGPGAGVNTGELFF. Written as DNA, the CDR3 is TGTGCTAGTGGTCCGGGAGCGGGAGTAAACACCGGGGAGCTGTTTTTT.